A selection of T cell receptor beta chains follows, all from one sample in a study of T cell clones after liver transplantation. The table came from immunoSEQ multiplex PCR; TCRdb's copy has only in-frame clones and leaves some out. The sample shows about 120,000 clones, 90% of them seen only once. Source: CD4+ T cells from blood, taken 12 months after liver transplant. The source of these receptors is a human patient who received a liver transplant. Part of the T cells may come from the graft donor. Both conserved end residues are part of each CDR3. D genes are given only for firm matches. Rows give clone size only sometimes, using once, few, many, or a class for an expanded clone.

V gene,D gene,J gene,clone size,CDR3 DNA,CDR3 protein
TRBV9,-,TRBJ2-5,-,TGTGCCAGCAGCGGACAGGCCCAAGAGACCCAGTACTTC,CASSGQAQETQYF
TRBV5-1,-,TRBJ2-5,once,TGCGCCAGCAGCTTCTCGGGGCAGCCACCACAAGAGACCCAGTACTTC,CASSFSGQPPQETQYF
TRBV7-8,-,TRBJ1-1,-,TGTGCCAGCAGCCTGGGGGGGATGACAGGAGTTGAAGCTTTCTTT,CASSLGGMTGVEAFF
TRBV11-3,-,TRBJ2-3,-,TGTGCCAGCAGCCAACCGGACCTGTATGGGCAGTATTTT,CASSQPDLYGQYF
TRBV25-1,TRBD1,TRBJ2-1,-,TGTGCCAGCAGACAGGGGGCAACCTACAATGAGCAGTTCTTC,CASRQGATYNEQFF
TRBV4-2,TRBD2,TRBJ2-1,-,TGTGCCAGCAGCCAAGACGCTCGACTAGCGGGAGTGGTGTTACGAAACAATGAGCAGTTCTTC,CASSQDARLAGVVLRNNEQFF
TRBV12-5,TRBD1,TRBJ2-7,-,TGTGCTAGTGGTCTGGCCGGTGGACAGGTGTTTTACGAGCAGTACTTC,CASGLAGGQVFYEQYF
TRBV5-1,TRBD2,TRBJ2-3,-,TGCGCCAGCAGCGGCAGCGGGGCGTCGGATACGCAGTATTTT,CASSGSGASDTQYF
TRBV5-1,-,TRBJ2-2,few,TGCGCCAGCAGCTTGGACTGGGGCACCGGGGAGCTGTTTTTT,CASSLDWGTGELFF
TRBV5-1,-,TRBJ1-4,-,TGCGCCAGCAGCCTGACAGCGCTTAATGAAAAACTGTTTTTT,CASSLTALNEKLFF
TRBV30,-,TRBJ1-1,-,TGTGCCTGGAGGACTAACAGCTTTCTGAACACTGAAGCTTTCTTT,CAWRTNSFLNTEAFF
TRBV11-2,TRBD1,TRBJ2-7,-,TGTGCCAGCAGCCAATCACAGGGGTACTACGAGCAGTACTTC,CASSQSQGYYEQYF
TRBV9,TRBD1,TRBJ2-6,-,TGTGCCAGCAGCGCCTACAGGGGGAGTGGGGCCAACGTCCTGACTTTC,CASSAYRGSGANVLTF
TRBV7-2,TRBD2,TRBJ2-7,-,TGTGCCAGCAGCTCAACTACTAGCGGAGGGTCCTACGAGCAGTACTTC,CASSSTTSGGSYEQYF
TRBV7-3,TRBD1,TRBJ1-3,-,TGTGCCAGCAGCTTAATGGGACAGGGTTCTGGAAACACCATATATTTT,CASSLMGQGSGNTIYF
TRBV4-1,-,TRBJ2-7,-,TGCGCCAGCAGCCAAACTCCCGGGAGACTGGGGAGCGAGCAGTACTTC,CASSQTPGRLGSEQYF
TRBV7-2,-,TRBJ2-7,once,TGTGCCAGCGGACACTACGAGCAGTACTTC,CASGHYEQYF
TRBV21-1,-,TRBJ2-7,-,TGTGCCAGCAGCAAAGGACTAGCGGGAGGCTACGAGCAGTACTTC,CASSKGLAGGYEQYF
TRBV4-3,-,TRBJ1-2,-,TGCGCCAGCAGCCAAGAATGGGCCCAAGATGGCTACACCTTC,CASSQEWAQDGYTF
TRBV29-1,-,TRBJ1-1,-,TGCAGCGCCCTAGTGGGAGGTGCGGGCACTGAAGCTTTCTTT,CSALVGGAGTEAFF
TRBV5-6,-,TRBJ2-3,-,TGTGCCAGCAGCTCTTCGACGATGTCAGATACGCAGTATTTT,CASSSSTMSDTQYF
TRBV11-3,TRBD2,TRBJ2-1,-,TGTGCCAGCAGCTTGAGGGGCGGGAGATCCGACAATGAGCAGTTCTTC,CASSLRGGRSDNEQFF
TRBV28,-,TRBJ2-3,once,TGTGCCAGCAGTTTATGGGGGGCAGGATCGGCAGATACGCAGTATTTT,CASSLWGAGSADTQYF
TRBV5-1,-,TRBJ2-6,-,TGCGCCAGCTGGGAGGCTGGGGCCAACGTCCTGACTTTC,CASWEAGANVLTF
TRBV6-5,TRBD1,TRBJ1-2,-,TGTGCCAGCAGTGTGCTCGGGACAGGGGACTATGGCTACACCTTC,CASSVLGTGDYGYTF
TRBV4-2,TRBD1,TRBJ2-2,-,TGTGCCAGCAGCCAGTCACAGGGGAATTTAGTATCCGGGGAGCTGTTTTTT,CASSQSQGNLVSGELFF
TRBV5-1,TRBD1,TRBJ2-6,-,TGCGCCAGCAGCTTGGAACCACAGGGGGCGGCTGGGGCCAACGTCCTGACTTTC,CASSLEPQGAAGANVLTF
TRBV28,-,TRBJ1-2,-,TGTGCCAGCAGTTTGGAGAGGGGTTATGGCTACACCTTC,CASSLERGYGYTF
TRBV28,-,TRBJ1-5,-,TGTGCCAGCAGTCCCCTCAAGGCGACCCAGCATTTT,CASSPLKATQHF
TRBV28,TRBD1,TRBJ1-1,-,TGTGCCAGCAGCACGCCAGGGGGGGGGAACACTGAAGCTTTCTTT,CASSTPGGGNTEAFF
TRBV6-5,TRBD1,TRBJ1-2,-,TGTGCCAGCAGGGGACAGCCCGGGGATGGCTACACCTTC,CASRGQPGDGYTF
TRBV5-1,-,TRBJ2-3,-,TGCGCCAGCAGCTTGGAGGGTGGGGATACGCAGTATTTT,CASSLEGGDTQYF
TRBV5-6,TRBD1,TRBJ1-4,-,TGTGCCAGCAACAGGGGCCTTAATGAAAAACTGTTTTTT,CASNRGLNEKLFF
TRBV21-1,-,TRBJ2-5,-,TGTGCCAGCAGCAAATTAGGACGCCAAGAGACCCAGTACTTC,CASSKLGRQETQYF
TRBV2,-,TRBJ2-3,-,TGTGCCAGCAGCCGGGATCACCGCGGCACAGATACGCAGTATTTT,CASSRDHRGTDTQYF
TRBV5-1,TRBD1,TRBJ2-1,few,TGCGCCAGCAGCTCCAGGGGGAGCAATGAGCAGTTCTTC,CASSSRGSNEQFF
TRBV7-8,-,TRBJ2-7,-,TGTGCCAGCAGCACCAAGGGCTTCAGGGATAAGCAGTACTTC,CASSTKGFRDKQYF
TRBV11-2,-,TRBJ2-5,-,TGTGCCAGCAGCTTAAAGCGAGAGACCCAGTACTTC,CASSLKRETQYF
TRBV5-4,TRBD2,TRBJ2-7,-,TGTGCCAGCAGCTCGGGGGGGACGGTAGCCTACGAGCAGTACTTC,CASSSGGTVAYEQYF
TRBV19,-,TRBJ1-3,-,TGTGCCAGTAGTGAAAGGCGCGGAAACACCATATATTTT,CASSERRGNTIYF
TRBV5-1,TRBD2,TRBJ2-5,-,TGCGCCAGCAGCTTCGGGGGGAACCAAGAGACCCAGTACTTC,CASSFGGNQETQYF
TRBV5-1,-,TRBJ2-5,-,TGCGCCAGCAGCTTGGGAGGGGGTTTTGGAGAGACCCAGTACTTC,CASSLGGGFGETQYF
TRBV7-2,-,TRBJ2-3,once,TGTGCCAGCAGCTTAGGTCTAACTCGGGATACGCAGTATTTT,CASSLGLTRDTQYF
TRBV5-1,-,TRBJ1-1,-,TGCGCCAGCAGCCTGGGTGGTGCGAGGAACACTGAAGCTTTCTTT,CASSLGGARNTEAFF
TRBV5-1,TRBD2,TRBJ2-3,-,TGCGCCAGCAGCGAAGCGGGAGCGGGCACAGATACGCAGTATTTT,CASSEAGAGTDTQYF
TRBV6-1,-,TRBJ1-5,-,TGTGCCAGCAGTGATTTTGGTCGAGGGATCTATAGCAATCAGCCCCAGCATTTT,CASSDFGRGIYSNQPQHF
TRBV29-1,-,TRBJ1-1,-,TGCAGCGTTGGGGGTGGGACTGAAGCTTTCTTT,CSVGGGTEAFF
TRBV6-1,-,TRBJ2-6,-,TGTGCCAGCAGTGAAGTCCGGTTGACACTTACAGATTGGGGGGCCAACGTCCTGACTTTC,CASSEVRLTLTDWGANVLTF
TRBV27,-,TRBJ2-7,-,TGTGCCAGCAGTTTGACGGGAGCCACGGGGGAGCAGTACTTC,CASSLTGATGEQYF